The TCR beta chain under discussion was sequenced for a study of blood T cell repertoires in COVID-19. The method was immunoSEQ multiplex PCR; TCRdb's version includes in-frame clones alone and lacks a portion of them. The table shows around 320,000 clones, with approximately 89% occurring only once. Germline CDR1 LNHDA, CDR2 SQIVND (reference sequence). There are 14 residues in the CDR3. With V trimmed by 10 bases and J by 8 bases, 13 bases remained unmatched. The rearrangement joins TRBV19 to TRBJ2-3, with 9 positions matching TRBD1. Sequencing was performed on PBMCs or T cells enriched from blood (not recorded which). This TCR derives from a woman aged 45 to 65 who had been exposed to COVID-19. The CDR3 region is CATKRQGVEGTQYF. CDR3 sequence (DNA): TGTGCCACCAAACGACAGGGGGTGGAGGGTACGCAGTATTTT.